The sequence of this T cell receptor beta chain was determined in a study of STAT5B mutations in CD4+ large granular lymphocyte leukemia. V lost 4 bases, J lost 1 base, and 3 bases stayed unmatched. The CDR3 is made up of 14 amino acids. Per the germline V gene, CDR1 is MNHNS and CDR2 is SASEGT. Sequencing was performed with immunoSEQ multiplex PCR; in TCRdb, only in-frame clones are kept and a portion is missing. Here the sample spans 20,000 to 25,000 clones, roughly three quarters being singletons. The V gene is TRBV6-1, the J gene TRBJ2-7; 8 bases line up with TRBD1. The sequencing input was CD4+ T cells from blood buffy coats. This TCR derives from a human donor in good health. The CDR3 DNA follows: TGTGCCAGCAGTGTAGGACAGGGATCCTACGAGCAGTACTTC. Residues: CASSVGQGSYEQYF.